One T cell receptor beta chain is described in this entry. Data came from immunoSEQ multiplex PCR; TCRdb stores just in-frame clones and leaves some out. This table has over 350,000 clones, around 87% appearing once. The data are from a study of blood T cell repertoires in COVID-19. Sequences were obtained from PBMCs or T cells enriched from blood (not recorded which). The sequence derives from a woman aged 30 to 39 with acute COVID-19.

The CDR3 nucleotides read TGTGCCAGCAGCTTACTAGTTATGGCGGACACCCTAGGGAACACTGAAGCTTTCTTT. Translating it yields CASSLLVMADTLGNTEAFF. J is TRBJ1-1 and V is TRBV7-2, with TRBD1 as a possible D gene (5 bases). V was trimmed by 2 bases and J by 1 base, leaving 23 bases between them. The CDR3 extends over 19 amino acids. Germline V gene data show CDR1 as SGHTA and CDR2 as FQGNSA.